The next 8 T cell receptor beta chains were all read from a single sample in a study of T cell responses to AZD1222 COVID-19 vaccine. TCRdb's table, derived via immunoSEQ multiplex PCR, lists solely in-frame clones and lacks some. This table has tens of thousands of clones, 89% appearing once. This material consisted of peripheral blood, taken on day 0 of AZD1222 vaccination. These receptors were collected from an adult in good health.

This chain links TRBV3-1 (or the pseudogene TRBV3-2) with TRBJ1-3, with 7 nucleotides matching TRBD1. Per germline, CDR1 LGHDT and CDR2 YNNKEL (reference sequence). The CDR3 runs to 14 residues. V was clipped by 4 bases and J by 2 bases; unmatched bases: 2. The CDR3 sequence: CASSPGTAGNTIYF. The CDR3 DNA reads TGTGCCAGCAGCCCGGGGACAGCTGGAAACACCATATATTTT.

The rearrangement links TRBV7-2 to TRBJ1-2; maybe TRBD1 (5 bases). CDR3 size: 14 residues. Trimming removed 7 bases at V and 9 bases at J, with 21 bases between. Germline assignment: CDR1 SGHTA and CDR2 FQGNSA. This CDR3 is CASMRRGPGGSYTF. The CDR3 DNA reads as TGTGCCAGCATGCGACGGGGTCCTGGGGGTAGCTACACCTTC.

The chain links TRBV11-3 to TRBJ2-1; D is ambiguous. Germline loops: CDR1 SGHNT, CDR2 YENEEA. The CDR3 runs to 14 residues. The V and J ends lost 4 bases and 0 bases respectively, with 7 bases between them. The CDR3 coding sequence is TGTGCCAGCAGCTCCCAGAGCTCCTACAATGAGCAGTTCTTC. Amino acids: CASSSQSSYNEQFF.

The table lists this clone with a count of one. The J gene is TRBJ2-3, the V gene TRBV15; D is uncertain. V was trimmed by 8 bases and J by 1 base, leaving 7 bases between them. The CDR3 covers 12 residues. Germline assignment: CDR1 LNHNV and CDR2 YYDKDF (reference sequence). The CDR3, as DNA: TGTGCCACCGGGCCGCGCACAGATACGCAGTATTTT. It specifies CATGPRTDTQYF.

The chain combines TRBV5-1 with TRBJ1-1, with 9 bases aligning to TRBD1. The trim removed 4 bases at V and 6 bases at J, leaving 4 bases unmatched. Germline lookup yields CDR1 SGHRS and CDR2 YFSETQ. There are 13 residues in the CDR3. CDR3 amino acids: CASSPGQGPEAFF. The CDR3 DNA reads as TGCGCCAGCAGCCCGGGACAGGGTCCTGAAGCTTTCTTT.

This sequence joins TRBV7-9 and TRBJ1-5; D unclear. The CDR3 covers 13 residues. Germline V gene lookup returns CDR1 SEHNR and CDR2 FQNEAQ (reference sequence). The V gene lost 0 bases and the J gene lost 6 bases, with 6 bases spanning the gap. Here the CDR3 reads CASSLAVGQPQHF. CDR3 DNA: TGTGCCAGCAGCTTAGCAGTAGGTCAGCCCCAGCATTTT.

The V call is TRBV28, the J call TRBJ1-1; D may be TRBD1 (5 bases). Looked up from germline, CDR1 is MDHEN and CDR2 is SYDVKM. The length of the CDR3 is 15 residues. Trimming cost V 2 bases and J 1 base, with 11 bases left between them. CDR3 coding DNA: TGTGCCAGCAGTTTAGTGGGGGAAAGGAACACTGAAGCTTTCTTT. It specifies CASSLVGERNTEAFF.

The V gene is TRBV6-6, the J gene TRBJ1-2, with a tentative D call TRBD1 (5 bases). V lost 5 bases, J lost 8 bases, and 9 bases lay in between. The CDR3 is 11 residues long. Germline assignment: CDR1 MNHNY and CDR2 SVGAGI (reference sequence). The CDR3 loop is CASSARGGYTF. CDR3 DNA sequence: TGTGCCAGCAGTGCCCGGGGGGGCTACACCTTC.